The clone carrying this TCR beta chain was counted once. This sample stems from a study of control samples from healthy donors and cancer patients. CDR1 KGHSH and CDR2 LQKENI come from the germline V gene. The V and J ends lost 0 bases and 5 bases respectively, with 13 bases between them. The CDR3 contains 15 residues. TCRdb's copy holds only in-frame clones and misses some; the assay was immunoSEQ multiplex PCR. The sample has 250,000 to 300,000 clones, more than 65% seen once. The gene calls are TRBV18 and TRBJ1-1; unclear D gene. The TCR sequence derives from a woman aged 60 to 75 with lung cancer. Sequencing was done on a sample of PBMCs. The CDR3 sequence is CASSPPGNLRTEAFF. Written as DNA, the CDR3 is TGTGCCAGCTCACCACCGGGTAATCTAAGAACTGAAGCTTTCTTT.